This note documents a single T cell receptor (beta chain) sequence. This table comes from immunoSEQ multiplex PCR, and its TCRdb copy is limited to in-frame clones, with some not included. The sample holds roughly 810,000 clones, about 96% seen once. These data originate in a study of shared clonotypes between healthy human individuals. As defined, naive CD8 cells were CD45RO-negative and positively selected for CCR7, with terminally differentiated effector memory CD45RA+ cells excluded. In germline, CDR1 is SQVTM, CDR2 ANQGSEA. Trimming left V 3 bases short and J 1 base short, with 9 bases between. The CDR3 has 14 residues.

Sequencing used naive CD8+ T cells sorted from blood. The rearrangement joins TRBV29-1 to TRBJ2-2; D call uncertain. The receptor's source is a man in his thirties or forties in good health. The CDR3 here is CSVDEAGNTGELFF. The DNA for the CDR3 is TGCAGCGTTGACGAGGCAGGGAACACCGGGGAGCTGTTTTTT.